This T cell receptor (beta chain) was documented in a study of shared clonotypes between healthy human individuals. Generated by immunoSEQ multiplex PCR, the TCRdb table keeps only in-frame clones and is missing some. The table includes roughly 500,000 clones, 76% detected once. The J segment lost 9 bases and the V segment lost 6 bases, leaving 15 bases of the junction unmatched. Germline V CDR1 and CDR2: MDHEN, SYDVKM. The CDR3 is 15 residues long. The clonotype comes from a middle-aged woman in good health. Some clones in this sample may be carry-over from other donors' samples. The chain has TRBV28 and TRBJ1-2, with 8 bases identical to TRBD1. The sequencing input was PBMCs. CDR3 DNA sequence: TGTGCCAGCAGGACCCCCATTGGACAGGGTTATCGCTACACCTTC. Translating it yields CASRTPIGQGYRYTF.